The rows below give T cell receptor beta chains drawn from one sample of a study of blood T cell repertoires in COVID-19. Profiled with immunoSEQ multiplex PCR; TCRdb holds only in-frame clones, not every one. The sample lists 250,000 to 350,000 clones; roughly 89% were seen once. Material for sequencing was peripheral blood. The receptors were gathered from a man under 40 with acute or convalescent COVID-19. The conserved cysteine and the conserved F or W are not part of the CDR3 here. A D gene is named only where the DNA matches it firmly. Clone size is stated in some rows and not others, as once, few, many or a class when expanded.

J,D,length,size,V,CDR3
TRBJ2-2,TRBD2,16,-,TRBV27,AIRSTSGGIRGTGELF
TRBJ1-5,-,11,-,TRBV30,AWSWGGDQPQH
TRBJ2-7,-,12,-,TRBV28,ASSFPGSAYEQY
TRBJ2-1,-,13,-,TRBV7-2,ASSLDRLSYNEQF
TRBJ2-1,TRBD2,12,-,TRBV27,ASTPGLGSNEQF
TRBJ2-1,TRBD2,13,-,TRBV6-4,ASRIEGLAGGEQF
TRBJ1-2,-,11,-,TRBV10-3,AISGGQAYGYT
TRBJ2-7,-,11,-,TRBV2,ASREQGRGEQY
TRBJ1-2,TRBD1,13,-,TRBV19,ASSIPGTAIYGYT
TRBJ2-7,-,13,once,TRBV3-1/TRBV3-2,ASSLGGAYSYEQY
TRBJ1-1,TRBD1,16,-,TRBV30,AWSLSLDRARVNTEAF
TRBJ2-2,-,13,-,TRBV5-1,ASRSGTTDTGELF
TRBJ2-3,TRBD1,12,-,TRBV19,ASSMSSRTGAQY
TRBJ1-2,TRBD1,12,once,TRBV5-4,ASSRRDREYGYT
TRBJ1-2,-,12,-,TRBV11-2,ASSLLRAGDGYT
TRBJ2-5,TRBD1,9,-,TRBV6-5,ASSHRGAQY
TRBJ2-1,TRBD1,13,-,TRBV4-2,ASSQAGGRSVGQF
TRBJ1-4,TRBD1,13,-,TRBV9,ASSARTGGNEKLF
TRBJ1-3,-,15,-,TRBV4-1,ASSQDRGGLSGNTIY
TRBJ2-7,TRBD1,13,-,TRBV11-2,ASSLVGTGGFEQY
TRBJ2-7,-,11,-,TRBV5-1,ASSLRQTYEQY
TRBJ2-3,-,11,-,TRBV2,ASEGVLGDTQY
TRBJ1-5,-,12,-,TRBV28,ASSLGGPSQPQH
TRBJ1-4,TRBD1,18,-,TRBV5-1,ASSLVPQGRGRTTNEKLF
TRBJ1-6,-,10,-,TRBV12-5,ASGSGVSPLH
TRBJ1-1,-,12,-,TRBV29-1,SADVAWGDTEAF
TRBJ1-1,-,9,-,TRBV29-1,SVEEWKHCY
TRBJ1-2,-,11,-,TRBV30,AWRRGQEVGYT
TRBJ2-7,TRBD1,11,-,TRBV29-1,SVVRTGVGEQY
TRBJ2-1,-,14,-,TRBV18,ASSSGSPSLYNEQF
TRBJ2-1,-,9,-,TRBV12-3/TRBV12-4,ASSRGNEQF
TRBJ2-7,TRBD1,13,-,TRBV27,ASRLGGRSSYEQY
TRBJ1-5,-,13,-,TRBV19,ASSIDRGGNQPQH
TRBJ2-7,TRBD2,11,-,TRBV7-8,ASAGVTSFEQY
TRBJ1-1,-,11,-,TRBV24-1,ATSDWEGAEAF
TRBJ2-2,TRBD2,13,-,TRBV11-3,ASSPRTSGRGELF
TRBJ2-7,TRBD1,14,-,TRBV28,ASSLWPGQGTYEQY
TRBJ1-3,-,9,few,TRBV21-1,AGRSGNTIY
TRBJ2-7,-,17,-,TRBV4-1,ASSQEFSAATLTSYEQY
TRBJ1-2,-,14,-,TRBV5-1,ASSLAARQNNYGYT
TRBJ1-4,-,14,-,TRBV28,ASTPSGPFFSEKLF
TRBJ2-2,TRBD1,13,-,TRBV5-1,ASSGTGFDTGELF
TRBJ1-5,-,12,few,TRBV4-2,ASSQDRRNQPQH
TRBJ1-2,-,13,-,TRBV2,ASSDRGQGGDGYT
TRBJ1-5,TRBD1,12,-,TRBV11-2,ASSRDRWNQPQH
TRBJ1-5,-,12,-,TRBV30,AWSVSQSNQPQH